This passage covers 9 T cell receptor beta chains from one sample sequenced in a study of OX40 agonist ivuxolimab in advanced cancers. Only in-frame clones appear in the TCRdb table, and some are missing; sequencing was by immunoSEQ multiplex PCR. Among fewer than 80,000 clones listed, 80% to 85% were seen once. Sequenced here: CD4+ or CD8+ T cells sorted from blood, sampled in a trial of the OX40 agonist ivuxolimab. Receptors were obtained from an adult with an advanced solid tumor such as melanoma, head and neck, liver or kidney cancer.

This rearrangement joins TRBV9 to TRBJ2-5; TRBD1 aligns across 7 bases. Germline CDR1 and CDR2: SGDLS and YYNGEE. Trimming at V came to 2 bases and at J to 2 bases, leaving 6 bases not matched to a gene. The CDR3 runs to 15 residues. The CDR3 reads CASSVNPGQQETQYF. CDR3 nucleotide sequence: TGTGCCAGCAGCGTTAACCCGGGACAGCAAGAGACCCAGTACTTC. Complete variable domain (other parts from reference TRBV9 and TRBJ2-5): DSGVTQTPKHLITATGQRVTLRCSPRSGDLSVYWYQQSLDQGLQFLIQYYNGEERAKGNILERFSAQQFPDLHSELNLSSLELGDSALYFCASSVNPGQQETQYFGPGTRLLVL.

The chain recombines TRBV18 with TRBJ2-5; no clear D gene. Germline CDR1 is KGHSH and CDR2 is LQKENI. This CDR3 region has 12 residues. The V gene lost 6 bases and the J gene lost 3 bases, with 8 bases spanning the gap. The CDR3 spells CASSQQKETQYF. The CDR3 DNA sequence: TGTGCCAGCTCTCAACAGAAAGAGACCCAGTACTTC.

This clone has a handful of counts. The chain uses TRBV9 and TRBJ1-1, with no clear D. Germline lookup yields CDR1 SGDLS and CDR2 YYNGEE. V lost 3 bases and J lost 1, with 13 bases in between. The CDR3 consists of 15 residues. CDR3 loop: CASSARTNPNTEAFF. Here the CDR3 DNA reads TGTGCCAGCAGCGCGCGGACGAACCCGAACACTGAAGCTTTCTTT.

The V and J genes are TRBV5-6 and TRBJ2-3; D is unresolved. The CDR3 contains 14 residues. V lost 3 bases, J lost 1 base, and 9 bases lay in between. Germline V CDR1 and CDR2: SGHDT, YYEEEE. The CDR3: CASSWGPGTDTQYF. CDR3 DNA: TGTGCCAGCAGCTGGGGTCCCGGCACAGATACGCAGTATTTT.

The chain links TRBV7-2 to TRBJ1-2, with D possibly being TRBD1 (5 bases). This CDR3 contains 12 residues. Trimming removed 1 base at V and 11 bases at J, with 11 bases between. CDR1 is SGHTA, CDR2 FQGNSA, per germline. The CDR3 is CASSLVTGTYTF. The CDR3 DNA sequence: TGTGCCAGCAGCTTAGTTACGGGGACGTACACCTTC.

The chain joins TRBV9 to TRBJ2-1; TRBD2 matches at 10 bases. The CDR3 covers 15 residues. Germline V lookup: CDR1 SGDLS, CDR2 YYNGEE. Trimming removed 0 bases from V and 8 bases from J; junction bases left unmatched: 5. As DNA, the CDR3 is TGTGCCAGCAGCGTAGATAGCGGGGGGTGGGATGAGCAGTTCTTC. Its translation: CASSVDSGGWDEQFF.

V is TRBV30 and J is TRBJ2-2; no clear D. CDR1 and CDR2 (germline): GTSNPN, SVGIG (reference sequence). CDR3 length: 15 residues. The V and J ends lost 8 bases and 3 bases respectively, with 19 bases between them. The CDR3 loop is CANPRTSSDTGELFF. The CDR3 DNA follows: TGTGCCAACCCTCGGACCTCTTCGGACACCGGGGAGCTGTTTTTT.

The chain has TRBV5-6 and TRBJ1-1, with D unclear. This CDR3 contains 15 residues. Trimming stripped 5 bases from V and 6 bases from J, with 20 bases between. Looked up from germline, CDR1 is SGHDT and CDR2 is YYEEEE. The CDR3, as DNA: TGTGCCAGCAGTCAGGTCCAAGGGCAAGTGGCTGAAGCTTTCTTT. This codes for CASSQVQGQVAEAFF. The whole variable domain, remainder taken from reference TRBV5-6 and TRBJ1-1, is DAGVTQSPTHLIKTRGQQVTLRCSPKSGHDTVSWYQQALGQGPQFIFQYYEEEERQRGNFPDRFSGHQFPNYSSELNVNALLLGDSALYLCASSQVQGQVAEAFFGQGTRLTVV.

The chain combines TRBV7-7 with TRBJ1-3; 7 bases line up with TRBD1. Germline V CDR1 and CDR2: SSHAT, FNYEAQ (reference sequence). The CDR3 is 12 amino acids. The CDR3 bases are TGTGGCGCAGGGGGGTTTGGAAACACCATATATTTT. Translation: CGAGGFGNTIYF.